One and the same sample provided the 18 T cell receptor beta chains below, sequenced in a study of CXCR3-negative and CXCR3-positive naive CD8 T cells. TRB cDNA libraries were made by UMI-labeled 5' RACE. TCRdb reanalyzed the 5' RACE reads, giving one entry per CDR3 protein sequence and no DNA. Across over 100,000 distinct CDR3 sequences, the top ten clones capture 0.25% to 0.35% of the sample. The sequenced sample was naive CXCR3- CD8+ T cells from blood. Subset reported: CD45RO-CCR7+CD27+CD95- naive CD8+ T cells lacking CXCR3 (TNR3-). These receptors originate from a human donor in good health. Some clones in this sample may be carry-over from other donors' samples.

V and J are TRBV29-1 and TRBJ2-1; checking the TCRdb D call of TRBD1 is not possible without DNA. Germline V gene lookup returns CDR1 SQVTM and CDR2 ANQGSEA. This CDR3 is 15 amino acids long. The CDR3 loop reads CSVEIQGASYNEQFF.

The CDR3: CSVVGDSTNYGYTF. The chain uses TRBV29-1 and TRBJ1-2; TCRdb names TRBD1, which stays unverified in the absence of DNA. Germline CDR1 reads SQVTM; CDR2 reads ANQGSEA. The CDR3 consists of 14 residues.

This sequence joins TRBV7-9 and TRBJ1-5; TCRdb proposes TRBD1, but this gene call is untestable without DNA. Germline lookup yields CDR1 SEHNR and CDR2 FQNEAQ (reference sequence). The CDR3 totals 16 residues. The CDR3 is CASSLAGTGTNQPQHF.

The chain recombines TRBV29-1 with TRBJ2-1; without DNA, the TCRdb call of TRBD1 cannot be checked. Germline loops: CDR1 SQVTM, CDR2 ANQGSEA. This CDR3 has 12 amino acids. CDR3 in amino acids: CSVLPPWNEQFF.

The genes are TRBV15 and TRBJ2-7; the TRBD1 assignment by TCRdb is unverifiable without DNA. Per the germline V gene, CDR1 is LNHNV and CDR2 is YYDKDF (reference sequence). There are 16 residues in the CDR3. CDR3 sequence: CATSREGPKRGVEQYF.

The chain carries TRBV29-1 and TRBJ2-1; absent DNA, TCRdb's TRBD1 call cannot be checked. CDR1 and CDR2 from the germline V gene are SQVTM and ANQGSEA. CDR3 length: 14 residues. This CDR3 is CSVELGEKGNEQFF.

The CDR3 region is CSVWTSGRNEQFF. This chain links TRBV29-1 with TRBJ2-1; the TCRdb call, TRBD2, lacks DNA for checking. Germline lookup yields CDR1 SQVTM and CDR2 ANQGSEA. The CDR3 has 13 amino acids.

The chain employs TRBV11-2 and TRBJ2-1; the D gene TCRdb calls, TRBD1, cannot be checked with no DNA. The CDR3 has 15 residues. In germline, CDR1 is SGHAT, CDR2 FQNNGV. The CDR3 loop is CASSLVGGRGNEQFF.

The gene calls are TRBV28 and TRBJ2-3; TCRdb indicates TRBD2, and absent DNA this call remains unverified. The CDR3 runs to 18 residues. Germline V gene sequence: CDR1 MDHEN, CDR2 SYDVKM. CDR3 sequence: CASSPRLAGGRSTDTQYF.

The CDR3 region is CASSVTGQGRYTSSYNEQFF. This rearrangement joins TRBV7-9 to TRBJ2-1; TCRdb designates TRBD1, a call that cannot be tested without DNA. The CDR3 length is 20 residues. CDR1 is SEHNR, CDR2 FQNEAQ, per germline (reference sequence).

The CDR3 region is CASSKGLAGFNEQFF. The chain links TRBV7-6 to TRBJ2-1; TCRdb gives TRBD2 as the D gene, but with no DNA this cannot be confirmed. CDR1 is SGHVS, CDR2 FNYEAQ, per germline. The CDR3 sequence is 15 residues long.

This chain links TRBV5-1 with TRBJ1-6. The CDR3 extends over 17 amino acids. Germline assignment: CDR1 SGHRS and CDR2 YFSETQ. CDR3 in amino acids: CASSLEQGSSYNSPLHF. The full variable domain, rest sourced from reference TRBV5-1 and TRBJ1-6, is KAGVTQTPRYLIKTRGQQVTLSCSPISGHRSVSWYQQTPGQGLQFLFEYFSETQRNKGNFPGRFSGRQFSNSRSEMNVSTLELGDSALYLCASSLEQGSSYNSPLHFGNGTRLTVT.

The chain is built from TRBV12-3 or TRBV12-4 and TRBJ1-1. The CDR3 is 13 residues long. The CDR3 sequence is CASRVYMNTEAFF.

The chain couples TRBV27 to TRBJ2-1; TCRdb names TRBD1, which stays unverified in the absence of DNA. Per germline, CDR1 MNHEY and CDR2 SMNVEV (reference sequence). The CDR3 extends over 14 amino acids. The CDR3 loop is CASSAQGPYNEQFF.

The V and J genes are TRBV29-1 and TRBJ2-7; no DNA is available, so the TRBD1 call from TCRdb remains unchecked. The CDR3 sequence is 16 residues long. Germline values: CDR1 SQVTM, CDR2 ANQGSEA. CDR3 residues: CSVESTRPGEGYEQYF.

The CDR3 sequence is CATSRVRDNEQFF. V gene TRBV15 combines with J gene TRBJ2-1. Per germline, CDR1 LNHNV and CDR2 YYDKDF (reference sequence). CDR3 length equals 13 residues.

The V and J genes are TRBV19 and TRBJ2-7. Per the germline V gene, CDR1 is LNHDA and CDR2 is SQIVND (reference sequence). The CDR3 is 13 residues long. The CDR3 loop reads CASSIGRNYEQYF.

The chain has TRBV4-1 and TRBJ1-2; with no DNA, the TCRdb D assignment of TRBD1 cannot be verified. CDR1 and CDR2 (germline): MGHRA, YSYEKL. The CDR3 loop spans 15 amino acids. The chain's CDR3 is CASSQDHRERYGYTF.